A selection of T cell receptor beta chains follows, all from one sample in a study of T cell repertoires in aging, cancer and after chemotherapy. TCRdb passed the multiplex PCR reads through MiXCR, listing each CDR3 protein once. The data hold roughly 6,200 distinct CDR3 sequences, with 25% to 30% observed a single time. The sample comprised blood. These receptor sequences come from a human donor in good health. Both conserved end residues are part of each CDR3. A D gene is named only where the DNA matches it firmly. For some rows the clone size is stated as once, few or many, or as a class when expanded; others skip it.

v_gene | abundance | len | d_gene | CDR3aa
TRBV7-9 | few | 15 | TRBD1 | CASSYGTGRVGTQYF
TRBV12-5 | few | 15 | NA | CASGLITGINSPLHF
TRBV5-1 | few | 14 | NA | CASSLQPSSYEQYF
TRBV6-5 | medium-sized | 16 | NA | CASSYSRGPATDTQYF
TRBV7-6 | medium-sized | 15 | NA | CASSPGTFRQETQYF
TRBV20-1 | medium-sized | 10 | NA | CSAGEGGYTF
TRBV7-9 | medium-sized | 16 | TRBD2 | CASSSTSGSSYNEQFF
TRBV20-1 | NA | 13 | TRBD1 | CSAPKEGAGGYTF
TRBV4-1 | NA | 16 | TRBD1 | CASSQQQGNSNQPQHF
TRBV7-9 | medium-sized | 18 | TRBD1 | CASSPPDRGPSGANVLTF
TRBV11-3 | few | 14 | TRBD1 | CASSLTGEDNEQFF
TRBV20-1 | NA | 12 | TRBD1 | CSAGQGDQPQHF
TRBV6-2/TRBV6-3 | NA | 14 | TRBD2 | CASSALAGPELQYF
TRBV20-1 | NA | 13 | NA | CSRSLRGGETQYF
TRBV13 | NA | 12 | NA | CASSLDLNEQFF
TRBV19 | medium-sized | 15 | TRBD1 | CASSLPGQGTDTQYF
TRBV5-1 | medium-sized | 13 | NA | CASSFRMGTEAFF
TRBV7-2 | NA | 15 | TRBD1 | CASSRQGSSSYEQYF
TRBV12-3/TRBV12-4 | medium-sized | 14 | NA | CASSSGPDGNTIYF
TRBV19 | medium-sized | 15 | NA | CASSISRLGNQPQHF
TRBV19 | NA | 15 | NA | CASSRREGGVNIQYF
TRBV27 | medium-sized | 16 | TRBD1 | CASSLSRTGVGNTIYF
TRBV12-3/TRBV12-4 | NA | 14 | TRBD1 | CASSPGQGNEKLFF
TRBV7-6 | few | 15 | NA | CASSLAVTTGNTIYF
TRBV19 | NA | 16 | NA | CASAIEDWPAKNIQYF
TRBV24-1 | few | 12 | NA | CATGSNTDTQYF
TRBV12-3/TRBV12-4 | medium-sized | 13 | NA | CASSTRTAGELFF
TRBV7-2 | medium-sized | 16 | NA | CASSFIEGHSGNTIYF
TRBV19 | NA | 14 | NA | CASSLADSYNEQFF
TRBV19 | medium-sized | 12 | NA | CASRSQGNTIYF
TRBV27 | medium-sized | 15 | NA | CASSLRPRAYTEAFF
TRBV19 | NA | 15 | NA | CASSTHRTNTGELFF
TRBV5-6 | medium-sized | 15 | NA | CASSYLTGRSDEQYF
TRBV11-3 | medium-sized | 16 | NA | CASSPSGYFFTDTQYF
TRBV24-1 | few | 13 | NA | CATSEGFGKTQYF
TRBV7-9 | NA | 17 | NA | CASSLGGTGVSTDTQYF
TRBV15 | few | 13 | NA | CATSSGTHNEQFF
TRBV7-9 | medium-sized | 14 | TRBD2 | CASSLWLAGNEQFF
TRBV13 | NA | 11 | NA | CASTFGGEQFF
TRBV29-1 | medium-sized | 16 | TRBD2 | CSVEGAGGVGTDTQYF
TRBV5-4 | few | 14 | TRBD1 | CASERVFGTGGKFF
TRBV28 | NA | 16 | NA | CASSDPRGVTNEKLFF
TRBV6-5 | medium-sized | 15 | TRBD1 | CASSWDRGSAGKLFF
TRBV11-2 | once | 14 | TRBD2 | CASSRAGDQETQYF
TRBV20-1 | NA | 16 | TRBD2 | CSAGGLAGKKEETQYF
TRBV6-5 | medium-sized | 15 | NA | CASSASTATNYGYTF
TRBV5-6 | medium-sized | 15 | TRBD1 | CASSADRGRYNEQFF
TRBV6-5 | medium-sized | 14 | NA | CASSRSRLNTEAFF
TRBV29-1 | medium-sized | 14 | TRBD1 | CSVEGGGIIHEQYF
TRBV30 | medium-sized | 14 | NA | CAWSVRQLDEKLFF
TRBV19 | large | 15 | NA | CASSIRDYMNTEAFF
TRBV7-2 | medium-sized | 13 | NA | CASSEWGGETQYF
TRBV2 | NA | 14 | NA | CASSEQGHNSPLHF
TRBV5-4 | NA | 17 | TRBD1 | CASSLAGMQGDKNIQYF
TRBV20-1 | medium-sized | 15 | NA | CSARLQVKANYGYTF
TRBV10-3 | NA | 21 | NA | CAISEFGVVATRPSSYNEQFF
TRBV28 | NA | 14 | NA | CASSLFRDQETQYF
TRBV14 | NA | 14 | NA | CASSQIVAETEQFF
TRBV30 | medium-sized | 14 | NA | CAWSLPGMNTEAFF